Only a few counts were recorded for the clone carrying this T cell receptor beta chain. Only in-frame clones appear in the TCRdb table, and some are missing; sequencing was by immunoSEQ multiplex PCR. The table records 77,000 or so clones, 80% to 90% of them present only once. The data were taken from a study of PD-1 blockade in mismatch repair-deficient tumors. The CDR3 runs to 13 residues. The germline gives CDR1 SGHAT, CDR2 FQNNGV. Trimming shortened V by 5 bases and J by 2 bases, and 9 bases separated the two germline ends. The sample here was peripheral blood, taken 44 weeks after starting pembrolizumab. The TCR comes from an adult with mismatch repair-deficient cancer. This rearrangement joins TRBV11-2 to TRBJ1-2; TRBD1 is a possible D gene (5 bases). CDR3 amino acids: CASSRGHNYGYTF. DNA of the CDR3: TGTGCCAGCAGCCGCGGACACAACTATGGCTACACCTTC.